This TCR beta chain was identified during a study of OX40 agonist ivuxolimab in advanced cancers. Study as a whole: The dose-escalation group included hepatocellular carcinoma, melanoma, renal cell carcinoma and head and neck cancer.

Method: immunoSEQ multiplex PCR; TCRdb's copy keeps in-frame clones and lacks some. The sample yields 75,000 to 100,000 clones, approximately 84% seen once. The germline V gene has CDR1 MNHEY and CDR2 SMNVEV (reference sequence). The V and J ends lost 1 base and 5 bases respectively, with 12 bases between them. The CDR3 extends over 15 amino acids. The chain couples TRBV27 to TRBJ1-5, with a tentative D call TRBD1 (5 bases). This clonotype was sampled from an adult with an advanced solid tumor such as melanoma, head and neck, liver or kidney cancer. Sequencing used CD4+ or CD8+ T cells sorted from blood, obtained in a trial of the OX40 agonist ivuxolimab. The CDR3 sequence is CASSLWGEVDQPQHF. The DNA of the CDR3 is TGTGCCAGCAGTTTATGGGGGGAGGTCGATCAGCCCCAGCATTTT.